The 15 T cell receptor beta chains listed next were all sequenced from one sample in a study of blood T cell repertoires in COVID-19. Only in-frame clones appear in the TCRdb table, and some are missing; sequencing was by immunoSEQ multiplex PCR. The data show 310,000 or so clones, with roughly 90% seen just once and over 8% held by the top ten. Sequencing was carried out using PBMCs or T cells enriched from blood (not recorded which). Source of these receptors: a woman in her thirties or forties who had recovered from COVID-19.

This clone was detected only a few times. CDR3 residues: CASSIGRGAGTGELFF. CDR3 DNA sequence: TGTGCCAGTAGTATAGGGCGGGGGGCCGGCACCGGGGAGCTGTTTTTT. V is TRBV19 and J is TRBJ2-2, with 8 bases lining up with TRBD2. CDR1 and CDR2 from the germline V gene are LNHDA and SQIVND (reference sequence). The CDR3 is 16 residues long. V gave up 1 base and J gave up 4 bases; unmatched junction bases: 5.

This clone was counted a few times. CDR3 nucleotide sequence: TGTGCCACCAGCAAGGGGGGGGAGCGGGGAGGGGAGACCCAGTACTTC. This encodes CATSKGGERGGETQYF. V usage is TRBV15 and J usage is TRBJ2-5, with a weak D call TRBD2 (7 bases). The CDR3 loop spans 16 amino acids. V lost 4 bases and J lost 5, with 20 bases in between. Germline V gene data show CDR1 as LNHNV and CDR2 as YYDKDF (reference sequence).

Here the CDR3 DNA reads TGTGCCAGCAGAATAGCGGGGGGATCCTACGAGCAGTACTTC. Translated, it gives CASRIAGGSYEQYF. The chain employs TRBV28 and TRBJ2-7, with 10 bases aligning to TRBD2. The CDR3 length is 14 residues. After removal of 6 bases from V and 1 base from J, the junction contained 3 bases not matched to a gene. Germline V gene sequence: CDR1 MDHEN, CDR2 SYDVKM.

This clone has just one count. The chain employs TRBV7-2 and TRBJ1-4; no firm D call. V gave up 4 bases and J gave up 5 bases, with 14 bases separating them. This CDR3 has 15 residues. Germline V gene lookup returns CDR1 SGHTA and CDR2 FQGNSA. CDR3 nucleotide sequence: TGTGCCAGCAGCTCCCTAGGAGGAAGAAATGAAAAACTGTTTTTT. Its translation is CASSSLGGRNEKLFF.

The V call is TRBV19, the J call TRBJ1-5; TRBD1 might be the D (5 bases). The CDR3 sequence is 15 residues long. Germline CDR1 reads LNHDA; CDR2 reads SQIVND (reference sequence). Trimming removed 9 bases from V and 0 bases from J, with 15 bases in between. CDR3 DNA sequence: TGTGCCAGCTTCGACCTCAGGGATAGCAATCAGCCCCAGCATTTT. It codes for CASFDLRDSNQPQHF.

V gene TRBV28 combines with J gene TRBJ1-2, with D possibly TRBD1 on 5 matching bases. Germline loops: CDR1 MDHEN, CDR2 SYDVKM. CDR3 length: 13 amino acids. V was clipped by 5 bases and J by 7 bases, with 14 bases between them. This CDR3 reads CASSPLRGAGYTF. CDR3 DNA sequence: TGTGCCAGCAGTCCCCTCCGTGGGGCTGGCTACACCTTC.

The rearrangement links TRBV19 to TRBJ2-1; 8 bases line up with TRBD1. With V trimmed by 5 bases and J by 7 bases, 16 bases remained unmatched. Germline CDR1 LNHDA, CDR2 SQIVND (reference sequence). The CDR3 consists of 17 residues. CDR3 sequence: CASSWQGAEDGVNEQFF. CDR3 DNA sequence: TGTGCCAGTAGTTGGCAGGGGGCCGAAGACGGGGTAAATGAGCAGTTCTTC.

V is TRBV5-1 and J is TRBJ1-2, with D maybe TRBD1 (5 bases). Germline assignment: CDR1 SGHRS and CDR2 YFSETQ. Trimming left V 4 bases short and J 4 bases short, with 8 bases between. The CDR3 is 12 amino acids. CDR3 nucleotides: TGCGCCAGCAGCACGGGGGGCTATGGCTACACCTTC. Amino acid sequence: CASSTGGYGYTF.

The genes are TRBV7-2 and TRBJ2-5, with TRBD2 identical over 11 bases. J gave up 1 base and V 7 bases, and 14 bases lay outside the gene matches. This CDR3 is built from 18 residues. Germline V CDR1 and CDR2: SGHTA, FQGNSA. DNA of the CDR3: TGTGCCAGCACGTCCGTCATAAGACTAGCGGGGATCCAAGAGACCCAGTACTTC. Protein: CASTSVIRLAGIQETQYF. Full variable domain (missing parts from reference TRBV7-2 and TRBJ2-5): GAGVSQSPSNKVTEKGKDVELRCDPISGHTALYWYRQSLGQGLEFLIYFQGNSAPDKSGLPSDRFSAERTGGSVSTLTIQRTQQEDSAVYLCASTSVIRLAGIQETQYFGPGTRLLVL.

This chain links TRBV4-3 with TRBJ1-4; weak D call: TRBD1 (6 bases). Trimming shortened V by 0 bases and J by 12 bases, and 20 bases separated the two germline ends. Germline lookup yields CDR1 LGHNA and CDR2 YSLEER. The CDR3 length is 16 residues. The CDR3 spells CASSQEVGGLATELFF. The CDR3 region has the DNA TGCGCCAGCAGCCAAGAGGTCGGGGGGCTCGCGACGGAACTGTTTTTT.

The chain uses TRBV5-1 and TRBJ2-2; 11 positions match TRBD2. CDR3 size: 17 residues. From germline, CDR1 is SGHRS and CDR2 YFSETQ. The trim removed 4 bases at V and 7 bases at J, leaving 12 bases unmatched. CDR3 loop: CASSISGGAEVGGELFF. DNA of the CDR3: TGCGCCAGCAGCATTAGCGGGGGGGCCGAAGTAGGCGGGGAGCTGTTTTTT. Using reference TRBV5-1 and TRBJ2-2 for the parts outside the CDR3, the full variable domain is KAGVTQTPRYLIKTRGQQVTLSCSPISGHRSVSWYQQTPGQGLQFLFEYFSETQRNKGNFPGRFSGRQFSNSRSEMNVSTLELGDSALYLCASSISGGAEVGGELFFGEGSRLTVL.

With respect to this clone: The sample has other DNA sequences that encode this CDR3 too. V gene TRBV11-3 combines with J gene TRBJ2-3; 9 nucleotides line up with TRBD1. V dropped 5 bases and J dropped 3; count of bases not matched to a gene: 3. The CDR3 length is 14 residues. Germline V lookup: CDR1 SGHNT, CDR2 YENEEA. The DNA for the CDR3 is TGTGCCAGCAGCCCGGGACAGGGTACAGATACGCAGTATTTT. Amino acid sequence: CASSPGQGTDTQYF.

This chain connects TRBV12-3 or TRBV12-4 to TRBJ1-5; no definite D call. V was clipped by 8 bases and J by 4 bases, with 12 bases between them. This CDR3 has 13 amino acids. The CDR3 sequence: CASRRGGNQPQHF. The CDR3 bases are TGTGCCAGCCGGCGGGGAGGGAATCAGCCCCAGCATTTT.

This clone has just a few counts. The chain recombines TRBV3-1 (or the pseudogene TRBV3-2) with TRBJ2-1; D not certain. This CDR3 region has 12 residues. V was shortened by 1 base and J by 12 bases, with 10 bases between the two germline ends. CDR1 and CDR2 (germline): LGHDT, YNNKEL (reference sequence). CDR3 amino acids: CASSQADLVQFF. CDR3 coding DNA: TGTGCCAGCAGCCAAGCCGACCTAGTGCAGTTCTTC.

This clone appeared a few times. The J gene is TRBJ1-2, the V gene TRBV18; 10 nucleotides line up with TRBD1. The CDR3 contains 16 residues. V lost 4 bases to trimming and J lost 2 bases; unmatched junction nucleotides: 7. Per germline, CDR1 KGHSH and CDR2 LQKENI. In DNA form, the CDR3 reads TGTGCCAGCTCACAAGCCGACAGGGGGCAGAACTATGGCTACACCTTC. Translation: CASSQADRGQNYGYTF.